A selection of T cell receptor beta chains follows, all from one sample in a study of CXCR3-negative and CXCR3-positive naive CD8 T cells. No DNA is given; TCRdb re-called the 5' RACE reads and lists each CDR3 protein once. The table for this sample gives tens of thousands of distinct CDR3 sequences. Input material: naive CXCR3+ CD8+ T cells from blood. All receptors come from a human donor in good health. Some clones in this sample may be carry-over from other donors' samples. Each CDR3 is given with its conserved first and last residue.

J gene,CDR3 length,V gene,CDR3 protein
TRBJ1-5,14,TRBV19,CASSLRDLDQPQHF
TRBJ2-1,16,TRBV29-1,CSVEGLRPTSYNEQFF
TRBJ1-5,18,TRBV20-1,CSARVIGQESDGNQPQHF
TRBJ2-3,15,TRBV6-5,CASGIPGTRADTQYF
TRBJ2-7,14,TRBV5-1,CASSNPQGVHEQYF
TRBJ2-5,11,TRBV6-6,CASRTRETQYF
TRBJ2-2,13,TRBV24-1,CATSVASTGELFF
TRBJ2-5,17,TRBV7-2,CASSLGLAGSSGETQYF
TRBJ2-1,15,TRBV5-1,CASSLDWGSYNEQFF
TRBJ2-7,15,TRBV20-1,CSASELAGGPSEQYF
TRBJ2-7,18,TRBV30,CAWSLGDRGLLTTYEQYF
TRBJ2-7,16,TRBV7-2,CASSFPRTSGSYEQYF
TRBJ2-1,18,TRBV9,CASSPSPASLLSYNEQFF
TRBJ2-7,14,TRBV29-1,CSVIGSTGGNEQYF
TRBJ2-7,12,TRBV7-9,CASSYVAHEQYF
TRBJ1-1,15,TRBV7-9,CASSLGSRDREEAFF
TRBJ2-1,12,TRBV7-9,CASSPSKNEQFF
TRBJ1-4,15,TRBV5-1,CASSLDPLGSEKLFF
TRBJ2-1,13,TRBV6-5,CASSNDHHNEQFF
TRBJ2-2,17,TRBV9,CASSVLILAGESGELFF
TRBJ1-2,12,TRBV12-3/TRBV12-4,CASSYPAYGYTF
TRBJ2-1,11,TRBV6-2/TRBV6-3,CASSYVGEQFF
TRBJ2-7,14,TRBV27,CASSPGGGRYEQYF